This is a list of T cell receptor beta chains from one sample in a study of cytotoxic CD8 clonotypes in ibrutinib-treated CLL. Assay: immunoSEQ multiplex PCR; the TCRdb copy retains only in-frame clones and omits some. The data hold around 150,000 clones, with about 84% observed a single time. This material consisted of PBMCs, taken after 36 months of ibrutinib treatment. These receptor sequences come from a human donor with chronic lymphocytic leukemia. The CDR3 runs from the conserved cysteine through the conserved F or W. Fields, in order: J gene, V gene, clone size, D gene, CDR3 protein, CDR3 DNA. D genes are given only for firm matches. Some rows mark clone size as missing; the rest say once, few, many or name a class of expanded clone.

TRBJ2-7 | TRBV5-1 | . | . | CASSLAFGLEQYF | TGCGCCAGCAGCTTGGCCTTCGGGCTCGAGCAGTACTTC
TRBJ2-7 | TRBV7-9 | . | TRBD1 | CASTQSGTGEPKPGEQYF | TGTGCCAGCACCCAATCCGGGACAGGGGAGCCTAAGCCGGGCGAGCAGTACTTC
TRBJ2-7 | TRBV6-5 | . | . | CASSYGRQSYEQYF | TGTGCCAGCAGTTATGGGCGGCAGTCATACGAGCAGTACTTC
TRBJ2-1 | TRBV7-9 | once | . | CASSLVPAGRSNNEQFF | TGTGCCAGCAGCTTAGTACCTGCAGGGAGGAGTAACAATGAGCAGTTCTTC
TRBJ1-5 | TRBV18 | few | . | CASSPLSRGSNQPQHF | TGTGCCAGCTCACCACTTTCCAGAGGAAGCAATCAGCCCCAGCATTTT
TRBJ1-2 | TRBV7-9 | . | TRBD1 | CASSHRDRAPYGYTF | TGTGCCAGCAGCCACCGGGACAGGGCCCCCTATGGCTACACCTTC
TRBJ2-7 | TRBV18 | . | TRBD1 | CASSPQDRSYSYEQYF | TGTGCCAGCTCACCGCAGGACAGGTCCTACTCCTACGAGCAGTACTTC
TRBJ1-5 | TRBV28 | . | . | CASRFRHQPQHF | TGTGCCAGCAGGTTCCGACATCAGCCCCAGCATTTT
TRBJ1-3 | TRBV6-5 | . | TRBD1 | CASSSIPTGLGNTIYF | TGTGCCAGCAGTTCAATCCCGACAGGGCTTGGAAACACCATATATTTT
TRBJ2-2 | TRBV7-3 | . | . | CASSLTWHGELFF | TGTGCCAGCAGCTTAACGTGGCATGGGGAGCTGTTTTTT
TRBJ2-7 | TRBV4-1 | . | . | CASSQALGHEQYF | TGCGCCAGCAGCCAGGCCTTGGGCCACGAGCAGTACTTC
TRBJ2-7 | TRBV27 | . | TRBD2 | CASRGTSGSYEQYF | TGTGCCAGCAGGGGGACTAGCGGGAGTTACGAGCAGTACTTC
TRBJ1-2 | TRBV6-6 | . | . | CASTTRENYGYTF | TGTGCCAGCACCACCAGGGAGAACTATGGCTACACCTTC
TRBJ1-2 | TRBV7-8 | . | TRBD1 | CASSRYRDRGRKEGYTF | TGTGCCAGCAGTCGTTACCGGGACAGGGGGCGCAAGGAGGGCTACACCTTC
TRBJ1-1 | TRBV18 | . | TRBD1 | CASSPGTGGGGYTEAFF | TGTGCCAGCTCACCCGGGACAGGGGGCGGTGGGTACACTGAAGCTTTCTTT
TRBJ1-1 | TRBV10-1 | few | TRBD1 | CASSAIQGASTEAFF | TGCGCCAGCAGTGCCATACAGGGGGCGAGCACTGAAGCTTTCTTT
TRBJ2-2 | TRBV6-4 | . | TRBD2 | CASSLAGEAGELFF | TGTGCCAGCAGCCTGGCGGGGGAGGCCGGGGAGCTGTTTTTT
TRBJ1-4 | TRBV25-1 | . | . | CASSEYYGYNEKLFF | TGTGCCAGCAGTGAATATTATGGTTATAATGAAAAACTGTTTTTT
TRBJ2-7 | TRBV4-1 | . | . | CASSPTGTYEQYF | TGCGCCAGCAGCCCCACCGGGACGTACGAGCAGTACTTC
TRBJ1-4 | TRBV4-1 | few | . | CASRNEKLFF | TGCGCCAGCCGTAATGAAAAACTGTTTTTT
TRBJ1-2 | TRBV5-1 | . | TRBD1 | CASSLGDRGGGYTF | TGCGCCAGCAGCTTGGGAGACAGGGGTGGCGGCTACACCTTC
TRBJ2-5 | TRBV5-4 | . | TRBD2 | CASSLAGGSETQYF | TGTGCCAGCAGCTTGGCGGGGGGGTCAGAGACCCAGTACTTC
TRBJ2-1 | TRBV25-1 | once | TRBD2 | CASSEGGGTYNEQFF | TGTGCCAGCAGTGAAGGCGGGGGAACCTACAATGAGCAGTTCTTC
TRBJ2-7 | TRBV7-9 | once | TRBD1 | CASSYRQGASTYEQYF | TGTGCCAGCAGTTACCGACAGGGAGCATCGACCTACGAGCAGTACTTC
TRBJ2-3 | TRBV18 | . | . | CASSILPTDTQYF | TGTGCCAGCTCAATCCTACCCACAGATACGCAGTATTTT
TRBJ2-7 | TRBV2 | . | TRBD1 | CASSNGQGGNEQYF | TGTGCCAGCAGTAACGGACAGGGGGGGAACGAGCAGTACTTC
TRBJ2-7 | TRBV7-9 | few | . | CASSLVGDEQYF | TGTGCCAGCAGCTTAGTGGGAGACGAGCAGTACTTC
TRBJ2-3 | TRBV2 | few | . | CASSAGSRGGTDTQYF | TGTGCCAGCAGTGCCGGGTCCCGAGGGGGCACAGATACGCAGTATTTT
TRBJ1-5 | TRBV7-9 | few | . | CASSFGTGNQPQHF | TGTGCCAGCAGCTTCGGAACAGGGAATCAGCCCCAGCATTTT
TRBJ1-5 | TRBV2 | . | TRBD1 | CARRQGNNQPQHF | TGTGCCAGACGACAGGGTAACAATCAGCCCCAGCATTTT
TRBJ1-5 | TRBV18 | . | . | CASSSRGGQPQHF | TGTGCCAGCTCCAGCAGGGGAGGCCAGCCCCAGCATTTT
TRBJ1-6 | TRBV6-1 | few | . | CASSGGTGSTYNSPLHF | TGTGCCAGCAGTGGGGGTACAGGGAGCACCTATAATTCACCCCTCCACTTT
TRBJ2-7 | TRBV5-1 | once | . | CASSSRGLYEQYF | TGCGCCAGCAGCTCCAGGGGACTTTACGAGCAGTACTTC
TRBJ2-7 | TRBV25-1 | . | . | CASTLSPLVGYF | TGTGCCAGCACCCTTTCCCCTCTGGTGGGGTACTTC
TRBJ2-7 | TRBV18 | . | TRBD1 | CASSQLGTGVHEQYF | TGTGCCAGCTCACAGCTTGGGACAGGCGTTCACGAGCAGTACTTC
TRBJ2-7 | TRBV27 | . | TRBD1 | CASSLIGTGSYEQYF | TGTGCCAGCAGTTTAATAGGGACAGGATCCTACGAGCAGTACTTC
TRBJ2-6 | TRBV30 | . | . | CAWSRGANVLTF | TGTGCCTGGTCCCGTGGGGCCAACGTCCTGACTTTC
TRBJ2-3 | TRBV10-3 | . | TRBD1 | CAISEVRGTDTQYF | TGTGCCATCAGTGAGGTCAGGGGGACAGATACGCAGTATTTT
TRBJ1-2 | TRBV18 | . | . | CASSPDRGRESYGYTF | TGTGCCAGCTCACCGGATCGGGGCAGGGAATCCTATGGCTACACCTTC
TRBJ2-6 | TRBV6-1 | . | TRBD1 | CASSVVTGVGANVLTF | TGTGCCAGCAGTGTTGTGACAGGGGTTGGGGCCAACGTCCTGACTTTC
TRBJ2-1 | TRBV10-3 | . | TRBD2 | CAIGDRVSSGGAGTYNEQFF | TGTGCCATCGGTGATCGCGTGTCTAGCGGGGGGGCTGGAACCTACAATGAGCAGTTCTTC
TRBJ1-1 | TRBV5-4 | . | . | CASSRGREKSRPESTEAFF | TGTGCCAGCAGCCGGGGACGGGAGAAGTCAAGGCCAGAGAGCACTGAAGCTTTCTTT
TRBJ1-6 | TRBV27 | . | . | CASSLSYRVSSPLHF | TGTGCCAGCAGTTTATCCTACAGGGTCAGTTCACCCCTCCACTTT
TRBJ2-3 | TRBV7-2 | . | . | CASSWRATDTQYF | TGTGCCAGCAGCTGGAGGGCCACAGATACGCAGTATTTT
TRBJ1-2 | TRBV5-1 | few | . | CASSLDRFNYGYTF | TGCGCCAGCAGCCTCGACAGGTTTAACTATGGCTACACCTTC